This TCR beta chain was recovered during a study of blood T cell repertoires in COVID-19. Across the study: Spain, Italy and the United States supplied samples that represented acute and convalescent COVID-19. The cDNA or gDNA used as material had been derived from T cells, B-cell-depleted T cells, or PBMCs.

The V end was cut by 6 bases, the J end by 4 bases, with 18 bases between. The CDR3 covers 15 residues. Germline lookup yields CDR1 MNHEY and CDR2 SMNVEV (reference sequence). In the study's own analysis: Nucleated cell number was recorded as an estimate derived from reference gene primer amplification. Libraries were prepared by immunoSEQ multiplex PCR; TCRdb keeps only in-frame clonotypes and omits some of them. V, J and clone size derive from that table, while D and trimming were established from the DNA sequence. The sample carries under 150,000 clones, around 88% recorded once. The chain joins TRBV27 to TRBJ1-2, with TRBD1 as a possible D gene (6 bases). Sequencing was performed on peripheral blood. The receptor's source is a human donor in a cohort sampled during active COVID-19. The CDR3 DNA sequence: TGTGCCAGCAGCCAGGAGGGGGGGCAAGTCTATGGCTACACCTTC. Encoded protein: CASSQEGGQVYGYTF.